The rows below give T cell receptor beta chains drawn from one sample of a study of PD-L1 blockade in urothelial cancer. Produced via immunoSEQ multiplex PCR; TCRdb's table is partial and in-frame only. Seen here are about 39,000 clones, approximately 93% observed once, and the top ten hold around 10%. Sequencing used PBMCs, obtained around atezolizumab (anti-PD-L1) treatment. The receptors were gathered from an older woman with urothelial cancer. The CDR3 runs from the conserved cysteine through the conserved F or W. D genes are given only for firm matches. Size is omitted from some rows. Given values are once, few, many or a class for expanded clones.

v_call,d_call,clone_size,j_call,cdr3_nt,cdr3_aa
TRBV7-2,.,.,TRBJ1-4,TGTGCCAGCAGCCCTGGGATTTGGGGGCAGGCTAATGAAAAACTGTTTTTT,CASSPGIWGQANEKLFF
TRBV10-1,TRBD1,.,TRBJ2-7,TGCGCCAGCAGCCGGGACAGAAGGCCCTACGAGCAGTACTTC,CASSRDRRPYEQYF
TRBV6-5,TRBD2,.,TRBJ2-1,TGTGCCAGCAGTGGGACTAGCGGGAGATACAATGAGCAGTTCTTC,CASSGTSGRYNEQFF
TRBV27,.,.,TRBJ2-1,TGTGCCAGCAGTTTAATCCGAGGCCTCCGGGGGTATCACTACAATGAGCAGTTCTTC,CASSLIRGLRGYHYNEQFF
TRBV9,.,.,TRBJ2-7,TGTGCCAGCAGCGTAGGACAGGACTACGAGCAGTACTTC,CASSVGQDYEQYF
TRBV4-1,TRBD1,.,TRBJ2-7,TGCGCCAGCAGCCGCTCCCGGGACAGGGGGATCCACGAGCAGTACTTC,CASSRSRDRGIHEQYF
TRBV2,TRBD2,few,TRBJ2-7,TGTGCCAGCAGGCCGACTAGCGGGAGTACGTACGAGCAGTACTTC,CASRPTSGSTYEQYF
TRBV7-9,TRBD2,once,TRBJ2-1,TGTGCCAGCAGCCCTCCTAGCGGGAGTCTCCATGAGCAGTTCTTC,CASSPPSGSLHEQFF
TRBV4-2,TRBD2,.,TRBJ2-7,TGTGCCAGCAGCCGGGACCCACGCGGGGCGGGAGCCTACGAGCAGTACTTC,CASSRDPRGAGAYEQYF
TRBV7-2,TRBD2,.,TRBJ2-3,TGTGCCAGCAGGGATAGCGGGAGAATTGCAGATACGCAGTATTTT,CASRDSGRIADTQYF
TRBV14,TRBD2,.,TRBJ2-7,TGTGCCAGCAGCGGGGCTAGCGGGACCTACGAGCAGTACTTC,CASSGASGTYEQYF
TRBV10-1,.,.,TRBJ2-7,TGCGCCAGTGCTCCGGAGAGCTCCTACGAGCAGTACTTC,CASAPESSYEQYF
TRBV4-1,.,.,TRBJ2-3,TGCGCCAGCAGCCCTTCGGGACTTAGCACAGATACGCAGTATTTT,CASSPSGLSTDTQYF
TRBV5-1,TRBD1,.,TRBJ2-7,TGCGCCAGCAGCTTGACAGGGGAGTACGAGCAGTACTTC,CASSLTGEYEQYF
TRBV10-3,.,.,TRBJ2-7,TGTGCCATCAGTGCTTCGGGAGCAAGATCCTACGAGCAGTACTTC,CAISASGARSYEQYF